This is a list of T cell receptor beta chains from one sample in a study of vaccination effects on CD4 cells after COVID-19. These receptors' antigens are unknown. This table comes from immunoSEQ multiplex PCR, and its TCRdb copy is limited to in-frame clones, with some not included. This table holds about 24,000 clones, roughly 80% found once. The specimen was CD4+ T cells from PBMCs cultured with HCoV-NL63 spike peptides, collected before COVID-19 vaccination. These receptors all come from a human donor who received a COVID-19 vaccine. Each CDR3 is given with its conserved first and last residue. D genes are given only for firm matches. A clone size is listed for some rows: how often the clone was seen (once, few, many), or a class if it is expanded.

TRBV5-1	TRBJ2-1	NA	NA	CASSLMGEVYNEQFF	TGCGCCAGCAGCTTGATGGGGGAGGTCTACAATGAGCAGTTCTTC
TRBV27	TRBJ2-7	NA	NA	CASSRGKYEQYF	TGTGCCAGCAGTCGGGGAAAGTACGAGCAGTACTTC
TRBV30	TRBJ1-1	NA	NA	CAWSSSMNTEAFF	TGTGCCTGGTCTTCCAGCATGAACACTGAAGCTTTCTTT
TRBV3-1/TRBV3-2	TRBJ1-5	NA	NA	CASSRAVSGRPQHF	TGTGCCAGCAGTAGGGCCGTTTCGGGTAGGCCCCAGCATTTT
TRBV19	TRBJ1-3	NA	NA	CASSIDSGNTIYF	TGTGCCAGTAGTATAGACAGTGGAAACACCATATATTTT
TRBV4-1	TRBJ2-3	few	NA	CASSQDRAESGDTQYF	TGCGCCAGCAGCCAAGATCGGGCGGAGTCCGGAGATACGCAGTATTTT
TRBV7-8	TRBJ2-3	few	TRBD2	CASTRGSSGPQSDTQYF	TGTGCCAGCACCCGGGGGAGTAGCGGGCCTCAGTCAGATACGCAGTATTTT
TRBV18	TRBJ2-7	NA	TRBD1	CASSLYPGQGPYEQYF	TGTGCCAGCTCACTATATCCGGGACAGGGACCCTACGAGCAGTACTTC
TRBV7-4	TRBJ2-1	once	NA	CASSLQGLSSYNEQFF	TGTGCCAGCAGCCTCCAGGGGCTTAGCTCCTACAATGAGCAGTTCTTC
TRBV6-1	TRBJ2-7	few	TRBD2	CASSEVLAGTYEQYF	TGTGCCAGCAGTGAAGTACTAGCGGGTACCTACGAGCAGTACTTC
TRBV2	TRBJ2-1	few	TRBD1	CASRLDRGSYNEQFF	TGTGCCAGCAGGCTTGACAGGGGGTCCTACAATGAGCAGTTCTTC
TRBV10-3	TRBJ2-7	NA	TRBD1	CAIGRGQGNSEQYF	TGTGCCATCGGTCGTGGACAGGGAAATTCCGAGCAGTACTTC
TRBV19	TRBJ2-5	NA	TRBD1	CASSRDREIETQYF	TGTGCCAGTAGTAGGGACAGGGAAATCGAGACCCAGTACTTC
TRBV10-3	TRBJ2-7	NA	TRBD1	CAISDPRTGSVHEQYF	TGTGCCATCAGTGACCCGAGGACAGGGTCCGTCCACGAGCAGTACTTC
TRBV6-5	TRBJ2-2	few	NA	CASSYGRENTGELFF	TGTGCCAGCAGTTACGGGCGGGAGAACACCGGGGAGCTGTTTTTT
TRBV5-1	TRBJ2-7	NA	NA	CASSPDHSARSYEQYF	TGCGCCAGCAGCCCCGATCACTCCGCACGGTCCTACGAGCAGTACTTC
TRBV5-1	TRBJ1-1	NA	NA	CASGSQGNTEAFF	TGCGCCAGCGGTTCACAGGGGAACACTGAAGCTTTCTTT
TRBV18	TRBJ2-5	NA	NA	CASSPPGRTETQYF	TGTGCCAGCTCACCACCGGGGCGGACCGAGACCCAGTACTTC
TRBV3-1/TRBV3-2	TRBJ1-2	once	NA	CASSQEYFHGYTF	TGTGCCAGCAGCCAAGAGTATTTTCACGGCTACACCTTC
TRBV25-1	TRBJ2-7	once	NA	CASSVEGGSYEQYF	TGTGCCAGCAGTGTCGAAGGGGGATCCTACGAGCAGTACTTC
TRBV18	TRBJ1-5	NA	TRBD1	CASSRQGSEPQHF	TGTGCCAGCTCCAGACAGGGCTCGGAGCCCCAGCATTTT
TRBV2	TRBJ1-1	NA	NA	CASSVEINTEAFF	TGTGCCAGCAGTGTAGAAATAAACACTGAAGCTTTCTTT
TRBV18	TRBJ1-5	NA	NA	CASSPSTGNQPQHF	TGTGCCAGCTCACCATCCACGGGGAATCAGCCCCAGCATTTT
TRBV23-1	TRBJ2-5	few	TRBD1	CASRIPGQTACLQETQYF	TGCGCCAGCAGGATTCCGGGACAGACAGCTTGTTTGCAAGAGACCCAGTACTTC
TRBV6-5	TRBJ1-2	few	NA	CASSNDGYGYTF	TGTGCCAGCAGCAATGACGGCTATGGCTACACCTTC
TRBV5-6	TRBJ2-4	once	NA	CASSLVSVANIQYF	TGTGCCAGCAGCTTGGTTTCAGTAGCGAACATTCAGTACTTC
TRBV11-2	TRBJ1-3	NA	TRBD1	CASKTGAGNTIYF	TGTGCCAGCAAGACAGGGGCTGGAAACACCATATATTTT
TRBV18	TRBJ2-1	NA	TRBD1	CASSPQQGADNEQFF	TGTGCCAGCTCACCGCAACAGGGGGCGGACAATGAGCAGTTCTTC
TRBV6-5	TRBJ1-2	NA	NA	CASGNSGTYNYGYTF	TGTGCCAGCGGAAATTCCGGGACTTATAACTATGGCTACACCTTC
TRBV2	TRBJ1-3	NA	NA	CASSLEGADSGNTIYF	TGTGCCAGCAGTCTGGAGGGAGCCGACTCTGGAAACACCATATATTTT
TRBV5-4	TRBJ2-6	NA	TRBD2	CASSREPSGSSGANVLTF	TGTGCCAGCAGCCGAGAGCCTAGCGGAAGCTCTGGGGCCAACGTCCTGACTTTC
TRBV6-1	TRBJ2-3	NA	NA	CASSELSGNTDTQYF	TGTGCCAGCAGTGAATTGTCTGGAAACACAGATACGCAGTATTTT
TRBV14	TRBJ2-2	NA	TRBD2	CASRTGGHTGELFF	TGTGCCAGCAGGACGGGAGGTCACACCGGGGAGCTGTTTTTT
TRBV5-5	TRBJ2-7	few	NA	CASSLVGQGSSYEQYF	TGTGCCAGCAGCTTGGTTGGGCAGGGAAGCTCCTACGAGCAGTACTTC
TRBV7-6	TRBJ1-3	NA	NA	CASSLEGRSGNTIYF	TGTGCCAGCAGCTTAGAAGGTCGCTCTGGAAACACCATATATTTT
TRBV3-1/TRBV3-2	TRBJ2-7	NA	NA	CASSQVAHSYEQYF	TGTGCCAGCAGCCAAGTCGCCCACTCCTACGAGCAGTACTTC
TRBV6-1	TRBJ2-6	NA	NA	CASSEVEYSGANVLTF	TGTGCCAGCAGTGAAGTGGAATACTCTGGGGCCAACGTCCTGACTTTC
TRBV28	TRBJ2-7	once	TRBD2	CASSSPPLAGVLGQYF	TGTGCCAGCAGTTCCCCCCCCCTAGCGGGAGTTCTGGGGCAGTACTTC
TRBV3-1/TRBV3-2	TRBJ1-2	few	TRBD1	CASSLGQGNGYTF	TGTGCCAGCAGCCTTGGACAGGGGAATGGCTACACCTTC
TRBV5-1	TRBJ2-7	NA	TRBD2	CASNLGTSGYEQYF	TGCGCCAGTAACCTTGGGACTAGCGGGTACGAGCAGTACTTC